This T cell receptor (beta chain) emerged from a study of CD8+ T cells in alopecia areata. V was cut by 1 base and J by 1 base, with 12 bases left in between. This CDR3 contains 16 residues. Germline V CDR1 and CDR2: LNHNV, YYDKDF (reference sequence). Sequencing used cDNA as its template, made by extracting RNA and reverse transcribing it. Measured with immunoSEQ multiplex PCR; TCRdb has only the in-frame clones, and not every one. The repertoire holds about 110,000 clones, with 55% to 60% as singletons. The V and J genes are TRBV15 and TRBJ2-3, with D possibly matching TRBD1 (6 bases). This receptor was identified in a human donor with alopecia areata. The sequencing sample was made of NKG2D-low CD8+ T cells sorted from blood. CDR3 region: CATSRAGQTGTDTQYF. The CDR3 coding sequence is TGTGCCACCAGCAGAGCGGGACAAACCGGCACAGATACGCAGTATTTT.